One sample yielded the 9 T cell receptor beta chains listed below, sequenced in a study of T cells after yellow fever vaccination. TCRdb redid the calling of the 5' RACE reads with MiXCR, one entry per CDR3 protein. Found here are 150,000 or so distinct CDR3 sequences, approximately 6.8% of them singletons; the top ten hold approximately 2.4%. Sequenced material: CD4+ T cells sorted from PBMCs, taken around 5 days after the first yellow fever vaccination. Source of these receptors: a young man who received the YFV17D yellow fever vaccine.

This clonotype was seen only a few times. Written as DNA, the CDR3 is TGTGCCAGCAGCTCCACAACTGGTACCTACGAGCAGTACTTC. This encodes CASSSTTGTYEQYF. V gene TRBV7-3 combines with J gene TRBJ2-7, with D uncertain. Germline V CDR1 and CDR2: SGHTA, FQGTGA. The V end lost 4 bases, the J end lost 2 bases, and 12 bases lay between the germline ends. The CDR3 totals 14 residues.

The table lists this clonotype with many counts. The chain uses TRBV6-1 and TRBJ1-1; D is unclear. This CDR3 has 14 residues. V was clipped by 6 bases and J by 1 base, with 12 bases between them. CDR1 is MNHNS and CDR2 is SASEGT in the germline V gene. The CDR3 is CASRLDLRNTEAFF. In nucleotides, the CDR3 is TGTGCCAGCAGGCTGGACCTTAGGAACACTGAAGCTTTCTTT.

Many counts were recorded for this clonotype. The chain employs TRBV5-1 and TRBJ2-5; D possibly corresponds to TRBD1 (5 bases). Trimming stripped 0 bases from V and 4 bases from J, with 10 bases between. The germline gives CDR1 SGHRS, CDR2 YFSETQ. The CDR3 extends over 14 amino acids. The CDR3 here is CASSLDRIGETQYF. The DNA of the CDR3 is TGCGCCAGCAGCTTGGACAGGATCGGAGAGACCCAGTACTTC.

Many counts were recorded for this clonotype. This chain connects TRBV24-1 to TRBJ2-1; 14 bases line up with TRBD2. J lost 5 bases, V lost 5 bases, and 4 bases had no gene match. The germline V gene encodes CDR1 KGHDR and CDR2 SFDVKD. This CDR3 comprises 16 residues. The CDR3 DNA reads TGTGCCACCAGTGGGGGGACTAGCGGGGGCAACAATGAGCAGTTCTTC. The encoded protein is CATSGGTSGGNNEQFF.

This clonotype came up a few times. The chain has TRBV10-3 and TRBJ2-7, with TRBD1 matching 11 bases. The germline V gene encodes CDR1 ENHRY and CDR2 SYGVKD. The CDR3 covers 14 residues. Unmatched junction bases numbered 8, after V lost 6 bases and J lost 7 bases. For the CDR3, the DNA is TGTGCCATCAGATCTGCCGGGACAGGGGGAGAGCAGTACGTC. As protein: CAIRSAGTGGEQYV.

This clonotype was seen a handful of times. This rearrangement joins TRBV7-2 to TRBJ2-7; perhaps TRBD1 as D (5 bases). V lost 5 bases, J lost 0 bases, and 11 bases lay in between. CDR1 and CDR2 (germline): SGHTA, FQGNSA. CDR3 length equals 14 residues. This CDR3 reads CASSPLQGSYEQYF. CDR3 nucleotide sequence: TGTGCCAGCAGCCCCCTGCAGGGCTCCTACGAGCAGTACTTC. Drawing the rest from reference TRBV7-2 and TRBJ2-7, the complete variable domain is GAGVSQSPSNKVTEKGKDVELRCDPISGHTALYWYRQSLGQGLEFLIYFQGNSAPDKSGLPSDRFSAERTGGSVSTLTIQRTQQEDSAVYLCASSPLQGSYEQYFGPGTRLTVT.

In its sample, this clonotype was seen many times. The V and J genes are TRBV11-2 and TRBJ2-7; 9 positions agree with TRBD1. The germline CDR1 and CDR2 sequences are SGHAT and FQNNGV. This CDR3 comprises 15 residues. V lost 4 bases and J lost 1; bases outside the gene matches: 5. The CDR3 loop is CASSSDRGSSYEQYF. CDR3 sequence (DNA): TGTGCCAGCAGCTCGGACAGGGGCTCTTCCTACGAGCAGTACTTC.

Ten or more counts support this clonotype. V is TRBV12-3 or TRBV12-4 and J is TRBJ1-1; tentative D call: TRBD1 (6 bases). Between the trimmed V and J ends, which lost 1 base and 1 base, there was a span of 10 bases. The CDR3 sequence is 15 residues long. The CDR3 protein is CASSLGGAGNTEAFF. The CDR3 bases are TGTGCCAGCAGTTTAGGGGGGGCGGGGAACACTGAAGCTTTCTTT.

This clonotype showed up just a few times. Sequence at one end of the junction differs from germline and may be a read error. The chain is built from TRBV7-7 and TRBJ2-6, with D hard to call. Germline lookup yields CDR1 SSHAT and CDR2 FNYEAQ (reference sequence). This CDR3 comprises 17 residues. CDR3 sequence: CASSQTSTSAGANVLTF. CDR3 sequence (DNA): TGTGCTAGCAGCCAAACAAGCACGAGCGCGGGGGCCAACGTCCTGACTTTC.